The present entry profiles one T cell receptor (beta chain) with its context. The data were obtained in a study of blood T cell repertoires in COVID-19. Across the study: Some COVID-19 samples were acute and others convalescent; all came from the United States, Italy and Spain.

Those enrolled in Seattle joined during active infection and were followed longitudinally afterward. Assay: immunoSEQ multiplex PCR; the TCRdb copy retains only in-frame clones and omits some. This table holds roughly 180,000 clones, about 88% found once. V was clipped by 4 bases and J by 4 bases, with 14 bases between them. Germline CDR1 is KGHSH and CDR2 is LQKENI. There are 15 residues in the CDR3. This clonotype originated in a woman aged 50 to 65 with COVID-19, enrolled during active disease. Sequencing input: peripheral blood. The chain carries TRBV18 and TRBJ1-5; D gene unclear. CDR3 amino acids: CASSQEHRGNQPQHF. The CDR3 DNA follows: TGTGCCAGCTCACAGGAGCACCGAGGAAATCAGCCCCAGCATTTT.